The clone carrying this T cell receptor (beta chain) was detected once. This record comes from a study of long-term antiretroviral therapy in people with HIV. With V trimmed by 2 bases and J by 0 bases, 4 bases remained unmatched. This CDR3 has 16 amino acids. Per germline, CDR1 LNHDA and CDR2 SQIVND (reference sequence). At the survey level, the v3.0 immunoSEQ assay was run. This table comes from immunoSEQ multiplex PCR, and its TCRdb copy is limited to in-frame clones, with some not included. Seen here are 30,000 to 35,000 clones, 94% observed once, and the top ten hold 3.7%. This clonotype originated in a woman aged 50 to 60 with HIV. This sequence joins TRBV19 and TRBJ2-1; TRBD1 matches 7 bases. The specimen was unsorted PBMCs, collected approximately 5 years after starting antiretroviral therapy. This CDR3 is CASSIMTGSSYNEQFF. The CDR3 DNA sequence: TGTGCCAGTAGTATAATGACAGGGTCCTCCTACAATGAGCAGTTCTTC. Complete variable domain (other parts from reference TRBV19 and TRBJ2-1): DGGITQSPKYLFRKEGQNVTLSCEQNLNHDAMYWYRQDPGQGLRLIYYSQIVNDFQKGDIAEGYSVSREKKESFPLTVTSAQKNPTAFYLCASSIMTGSSYNEQFFGPGTRLTVL.